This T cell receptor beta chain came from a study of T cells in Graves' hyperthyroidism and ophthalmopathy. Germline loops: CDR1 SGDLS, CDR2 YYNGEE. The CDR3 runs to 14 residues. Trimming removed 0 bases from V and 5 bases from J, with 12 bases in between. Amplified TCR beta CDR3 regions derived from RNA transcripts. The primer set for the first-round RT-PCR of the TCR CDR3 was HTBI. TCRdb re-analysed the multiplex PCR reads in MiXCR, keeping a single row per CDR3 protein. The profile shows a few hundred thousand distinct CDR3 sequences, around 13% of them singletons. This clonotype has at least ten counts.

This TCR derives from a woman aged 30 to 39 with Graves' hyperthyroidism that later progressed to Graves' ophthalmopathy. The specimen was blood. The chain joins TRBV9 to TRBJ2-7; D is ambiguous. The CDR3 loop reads CASSVDEQTNEQYF. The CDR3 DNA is TGTGCCAGCAGCGTAGACGAACAGACCAACGAGCAGTACTTC.